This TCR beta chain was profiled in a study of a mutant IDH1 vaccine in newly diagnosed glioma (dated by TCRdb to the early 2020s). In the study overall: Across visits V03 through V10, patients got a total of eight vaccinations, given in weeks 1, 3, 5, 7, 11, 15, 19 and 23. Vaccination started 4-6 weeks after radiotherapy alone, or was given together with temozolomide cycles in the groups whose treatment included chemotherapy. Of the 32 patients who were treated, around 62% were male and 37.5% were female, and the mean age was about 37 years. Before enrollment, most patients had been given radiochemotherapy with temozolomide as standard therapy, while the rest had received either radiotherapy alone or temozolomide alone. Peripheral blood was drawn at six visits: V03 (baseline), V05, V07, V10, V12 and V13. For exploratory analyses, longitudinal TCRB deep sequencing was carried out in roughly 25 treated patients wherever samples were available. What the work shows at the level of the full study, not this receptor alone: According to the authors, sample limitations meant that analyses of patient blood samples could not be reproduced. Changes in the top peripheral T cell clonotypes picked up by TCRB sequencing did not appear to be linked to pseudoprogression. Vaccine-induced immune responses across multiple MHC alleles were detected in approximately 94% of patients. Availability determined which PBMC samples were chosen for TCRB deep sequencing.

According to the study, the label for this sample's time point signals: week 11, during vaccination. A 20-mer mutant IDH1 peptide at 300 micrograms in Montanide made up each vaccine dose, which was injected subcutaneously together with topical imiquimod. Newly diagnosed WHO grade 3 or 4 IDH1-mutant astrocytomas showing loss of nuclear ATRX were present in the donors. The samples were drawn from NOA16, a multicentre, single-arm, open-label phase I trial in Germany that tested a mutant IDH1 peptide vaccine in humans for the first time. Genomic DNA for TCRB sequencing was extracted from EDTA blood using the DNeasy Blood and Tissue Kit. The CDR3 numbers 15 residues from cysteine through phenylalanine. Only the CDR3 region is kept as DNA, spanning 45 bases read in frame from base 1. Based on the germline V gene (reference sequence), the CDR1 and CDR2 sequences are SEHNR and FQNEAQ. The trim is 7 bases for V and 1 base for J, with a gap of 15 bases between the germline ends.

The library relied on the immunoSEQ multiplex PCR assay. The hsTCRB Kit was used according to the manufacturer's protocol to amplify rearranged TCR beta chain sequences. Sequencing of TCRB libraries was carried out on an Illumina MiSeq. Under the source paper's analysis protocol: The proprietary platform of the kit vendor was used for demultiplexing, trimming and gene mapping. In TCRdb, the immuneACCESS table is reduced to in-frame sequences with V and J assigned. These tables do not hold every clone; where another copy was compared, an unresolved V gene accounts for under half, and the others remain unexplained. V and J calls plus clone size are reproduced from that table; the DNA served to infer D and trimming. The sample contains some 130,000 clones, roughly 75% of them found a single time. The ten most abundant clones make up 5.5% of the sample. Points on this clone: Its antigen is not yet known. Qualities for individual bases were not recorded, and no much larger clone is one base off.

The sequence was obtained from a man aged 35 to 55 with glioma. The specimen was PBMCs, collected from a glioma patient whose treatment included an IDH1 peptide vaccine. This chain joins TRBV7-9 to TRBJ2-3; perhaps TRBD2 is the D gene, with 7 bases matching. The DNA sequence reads TGTGCCAGCAAGAGGGGGGGCGTAGGCACAGATACGCAGTATTTT. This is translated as CASKRGGVGTDTQYF.